These 23 T cell receptor beta chains were all obtained from the same sample, sequenced in a study of Graves' ophthalmopathy and Graves' hyperthyroidism. Using RNA transcripts, the TCR beta CDR3 regions were amplified. First-round RT-PCR employed HTBI primers, with a second-round multiplex PCR after it. MiXCR was run by TCRdb on the multiplex PCR reads, yielding one entry per CDR3 protein. The table has 300,000 to 400,000 distinct CDR3 sequences, 17% seen once. The sample comprised peripheral blood. The source of these receptors is an adult woman with stable Graves' hyperthyroidism.

This clonotype was picked up many times. This chain connects TRBV5-1 to TRBJ2-5, with TRBD2 identical over 8 bases. The V gene's germline CDR1 is SGHRS and CDR2 YFSETQ. The CDR3 is 16 amino acids. The V and J ends lost 0 bases and 5 bases, in that order; junction bases with no gene match: 9. CDR3 bases: TGCGCCAGCAGCTTGGGACCAGCGGGAGTGGGTGAGACCCAGTACTTC. This gives the protein CASSLGPAGVGETQYF.

Remarks on this clonotype: The CDR3 does not close with the conserved phenylalanine or tryptophan, likely indicating a read error. The rearrangement links TRBV28 to TRBJ2-7; 7 bases are a match to TRBD1. Unmatched junction bases numbered 4, after V lost 4 bases and J lost 4 bases. This CDR3 has 13 residues. Germline V gene data show CDR1 as MDHEN and CDR2 as SYDVKM. CDR3 bases: TGTGCCAGCAGTTCGGGACAGAATTACGAGCAGTACCTC. It codes for CASSSGQNYEQYL.

This clonotype was seen repeatedly, ten times or more. This CDR3 reads CASSLSHRQASYEQYF. The CDR3 DNA follows: TGTGCCAGCAGCTTATCCCATCGACAGGCCAGCTACGAGCAGTACTTC. The genes are TRBV13 and TRBJ2-7; D possibly corresponds to TRBD1 (6 bases). This CDR3 has 16 amino acids. Trimming pared 2 bases from V and 3 bases from J, leaving 17 bases between. Looked up from germline, CDR1 is PRHDT and CDR2 is FYEKMQ (reference sequence).

This clonotype was picked up many times. The genes are TRBV12-3 or TRBV12-4 and TRBJ2-2; D may match TRBD1 or TRBD2 (6 bases each). The CDR3 is 13 amino acids. V lost 11 bases to trimming and J lost 2 bases, with 12 bases between them. DNA for the CDR3: TGTGCCCAACAGGGACTTAACACCGGGGAGCTGTTTTTT. Its translation: CAQQGLNTGELFF.

This chain connects TRBV5-1 to TRBJ1-1, with D unresolved. This CDR3 comprises 15 residues. CDR1 and CDR2 from the germline V gene are SGHRS and YFSETQ. V lost 4 bases and J 4 bases, leaving 17 bases between the germline ends. The CDR3 coding sequence is TGCGCCAGCAGCCCCCGCCAGGTCCGGGCCACTGAAGCTTTCTTT. Amino acids: CASSPRQVRATEAFF.

There are many counts of this clonotype. The chain employs TRBV12-3 or TRBV12-4 and TRBJ2-2, with D possibly called TRBD1 or TRBD2 (5 bases each). The CDR3 totals 17 residues. Trimming removed 5 bases from V and 2 bases from J, with 18 bases in between. Here the CDR3 reads CASSPGWGTGNTGELFF. DNA for the CDR3: TGTGCCAGCAGTCCAGGGTGGGGGACGGGAAACACCGGGGAGCTGTTTTTT.

This clonotype was recorded many times. The V and J genes are TRBV9 and TRBJ2-2; the D is unclear. Trimming took 7 bases from V and 6 from J, leaving 7 bases between them. This CDR3 spans 11 amino acids. Germline V CDR1 and CDR2: SGDLS, YYNGEE. The CDR3 sequence: CASGLSGELFF. CDR3 bases: TGTGCCAGCGGTCTGTCCGGGGAGCTGTTTTTT.

This clonotype was detected ten times or more. The CDR3 DNA reads as TGCAGTGCTAGGCCGACAGGGGGAGGAAGTCAGCCCCAGCATTTT. This gives the protein CSARPTGGGSQPQHF. The chain is built from TRBV20-1 and TRBJ1-5; 9 bases align to TRBD1. In germline, CDR1 is DFQATT, CDR2 SNEGSKA (reference sequence). Trimming took 3 bases from V and 6 from J; bases not matched to a gene: 9. The CDR3 has 15 residues.

This clonotype was detected ten times or more. V gene TRBV11-2 combines with J gene TRBJ2-5; D uncertain. Germline loops: CDR1 SGHAT, CDR2 FQNNGV. Trimming removed 5 bases from V and 5 bases from J, with 9 bases in between. The CDR3 is 12 residues long. The CDR3 DNA follows: TGTGCCAGCAGCGCTTCTATGGAGACCCAGTACTTC. Amino acid sequence: CASSASMETQYF.

The chain links TRBV24-1 to TRBJ1-1; maybe TRBD1 (5 bases). Germline CDR1 reads KGHDR; CDR2 reads SFDVKD. V was clipped by 6 bases and J by 1 base, with 11 bases between them. CDR3 length: 14 amino acids. CDR3 region: CATSQGRANTEAFF. The CDR3 bases are TGTGCCACCAGTCAGGGCAGGGCGAACACTGAAGCTTTCTTT.

This clonotype was seen a few times. The V call is TRBV4-2, the J call TRBJ2-6; TRBD1 agrees at 9 bases. V lost 6 bases and J lost 2; bases outside the gene matches: 11. CDR1 LGHNA and CDR2 YNFKEQ come from the germline V gene. This CDR3 region has 18 residues. CDR3 coding DNA: TGTGCCAGCAGACGAAACCGGGACAGGGTGACTGGGGCCAACGTCCTGACTTTC. Protein product: CASRRNRDRVTGANVLTF.

The table lists this clonotype with many counts. The chain carries TRBV27 and TRBJ2-5, with TRBD1 matching over 8 bases. There are 13 residues in the CDR3. The ends lost 2 bases at V and 12 bases at J; junction bases unmatched: 8. CDR1 and CDR2 (germline): MNHEY, SMNVEV (reference sequence). The CDR3 is CASSLVWDRPKYF. CDR3 sequence (DNA): TGTGCCAGCAGTTTAGTTTGGGACAGGCCTAAGTACTTC.

There are many counts of this clonotype. CDR3 coding DNA: TGTGCCAGCAGTCGGGGACAGCTCTTAACCTACGAGCAGTACTTC. Its translation: CASSRGQLLTYEQYF. The chain links TRBV2 to TRBJ2-7; 7 bases match TRBD1. In germline, CDR1 is SNHLY, CDR2 FYNNEI. V shed 5 bases and J 2 bases; nucleotides not matched to a gene: 9. This CDR3 comprises 15 residues.

This clonotype has a count of ten or more. V and J are TRBV11-1 and TRBJ1-1, with 7 bases identical to TRBD1. CDR3 size: 13 residues. The germline gives CDR1 SGHAT, CDR2 FQDESV (reference sequence). Germline trimming cut 8 bases from V and 4 bases from J; bases unmatched to any gene: 7. The CDR3 spells CASLGEGATEAFF. In nucleotides, the CDR3 is TGTGCCAGCCTCGGAGAGGGGGCCACTGAAGCTTTCTTT. The whole variable domain, remainder taken from reference TRBV11-1 and TRBJ1-1, is EAEVAQSPRYKITEKSQAVAFWCDPISGHATLYWYRQILGQGPELLVQFQDESVVDDSQLPKDRFSAERLKGVDSTLKIQPAELGDSAMYLCASLGEGATEAFFGQGTRLTVV.

As regards this clonotype: A much larger clone lies one base from this, so it may be a read error. This chain links TRBV6-1 with TRBJ2-2; 10 positions agree with TRBD2. The J segment lost 4 bases and the V segment lost 4 bases, leaving 6 bases of the junction unmatched. CDR1 and CDR2 from the germline V gene are MNHNS and SASEGT. The CDR3 has 16 amino acids. The CDR3 here is CASSGLSGRSTGELFF. CDR3 sequence (DNA): TGTGCCAGCAGTGGACTTAGCGGGAGGTCCACCGGGGAGCTGTTTTTT.

The chain is built from TRBV29-1 and TRBJ2-7; D may correspond to TRBD1 or TRBD2 (6 bases each). CDR3 length equals 12 residues. Trimming shortened V by 7 bases and J by 2 bases, and 12 bases separated the two germline ends. The germline V gene has CDR1 SQVTM and CDR2 ANQGSEA. The DNA for the CDR3 is TGCAGCGCAGGGGAGGACACCTACGAGCAGTACTTC. Translation: CSAGEDTYEQYF.

The chain carries TRBV5-1 and TRBJ2-2; TRBD2 matches at 14 bases. The V and J ends lost 6 bases and 6 bases, in that order; junction bases with no gene match: 7. Germline CDR1 is SGHRS and CDR2 is YFSETQ. This CDR3 has 16 residues. This CDR3 is CASTGTSGSIAGELFF. The CDR3 DNA reads as TGCGCCAGCACAGGGACTAGCGGGAGTATCGCCGGGGAGCTGTTTTTT.

About this clonotype: With a much larger clone just one base away, this may be a read error. This chain links TRBV29-1 with TRBJ1-1; D not resolved. The CDR3 runs 10 residues. CDR1 SQVTM and CDR2 ANQGSEA come from the germline V gene. Written as DNA, the CDR3 is TGCAGCGTCGCGGATACTGAAGCTTGCTTT. Its translation: CSVADTEACF.

This clonotype showed up many times. The J gene is TRBJ2-7, the V gene TRBV15; 10 nucleotides match TRBD2. Per germline, CDR1 LNHNV and CDR2 YYDKDF (reference sequence). This CDR3 contains 17 residues. With 0 bases clipped from V and 5 bases from J, the junction kept 10 bases outside the gene matches. The DNA of the CDR3 is TGTGCCACCAGCAGAGATTTGGGGACTAGCGTCGCTAACGAGCAGTACTTC. This encodes CATSRDLGTSVANEQYF.

This clonotype was seen at least ten times. The CDR3 nucleotides read TGTGCCAGCAGTTTAGTAGTGGGTGCTGAAGCTTTCTTT. This sequence encodes CASSLVVGAEAFF. The rearrangement links TRBV27 to TRBJ1-1; no definite D call. The length of the CDR3 is 13 residues. Germline-derived CDR1 and CDR2 are MNHEY and SMNVEV (reference sequence). V was trimmed by 2 bases and J by 6 bases, leaving 10 bases between them.

The V gene is TRBV7-2, the J gene TRBJ2-5; D is unclear. V dropped 0 bases and J dropped 4 bases, with 12 bases sitting between them. The CDR3 is made up of 15 amino acids. Germline-derived CDR1 and CDR2 are SGHTA and FQGNSA. CDR3: CASSLAGTPRETQYF. The CDR3 DNA follows: TGTGCCAGCAGCTTAGCGGGCACCCCGAGAGAGACCCAGTACTTC.

This clonotype was found a few times. This chain joins TRBV5-1 and TRBJ2-5; TRBD1 matches at 7 bases. Germline trimming cut 4 bases from V and 5 bases from J; bases unmatched to any gene: 8. This CDR3 is 14 amino acids long. Germline CDR1 SGHRS, CDR2 YFSETQ. In DNA, the CDR3 is TGCGCCAGCAGCGCCGACAGGGTTTACGAGACCCAGTACTTC. Translating gives CASSADRVYETQYF.

This clonotype is a singleton in its sample. The chain employs TRBV27 and TRBJ1-3; no clear D. Germline CDR1 reads MNHEY; CDR2 reads SMNVEV (reference sequence). Trimming took off 5 bases at V and 2 bases at J, with 13 bases between the two ends. The CDR3 length is 15 residues. The CDR3 sequence is CASSQDNRPGNTIYF. DNA of the CDR3: TGTGCCAGCAGTCAAGACAACCGCCCTGGAAACACCATATATTTT.